This T cell receptor (beta chain) was identified during a study of tumor T cells in aggressive B-cell lymphoma. The method was immunoSEQ multiplex PCR; TCRdb's version includes in-frame clones alone and lacks a portion of them. Of roughly 1,900 clones in the sample, 85% to 95% were seen once. V gave up 2 bases and J gave up 2 bases, with 6 bases separating them. CDR1 is SGHNT, CDR2 YENEEA, per germline. The CDR3 length is 13 residues. The specimen sequenced was tumor tissue. The TCR comes from an adult with diffuse large B cell lymphoma. The gene calls are TRBV11-3 and TRBJ1-1, with D unresolved. This CDR3 is CASSLTSNTEAFF. Written as DNA, the CDR3 is TGTGCCAGCAGCTTAACTTCCAACACTGAAGCTTTCTTT.